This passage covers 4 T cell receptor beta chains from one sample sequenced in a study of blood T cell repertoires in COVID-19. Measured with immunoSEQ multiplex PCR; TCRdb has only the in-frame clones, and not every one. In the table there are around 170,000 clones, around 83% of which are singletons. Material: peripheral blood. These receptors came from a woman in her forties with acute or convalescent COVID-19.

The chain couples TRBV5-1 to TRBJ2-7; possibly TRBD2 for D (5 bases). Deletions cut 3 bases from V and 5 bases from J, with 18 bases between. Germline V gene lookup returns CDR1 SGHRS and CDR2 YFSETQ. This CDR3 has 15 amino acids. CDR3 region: CASSWTPGNIHEQYF. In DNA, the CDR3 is TGCGCCAGCAGCTGGACGCCGGGGAACATCCACGAGCAGTACTTC.

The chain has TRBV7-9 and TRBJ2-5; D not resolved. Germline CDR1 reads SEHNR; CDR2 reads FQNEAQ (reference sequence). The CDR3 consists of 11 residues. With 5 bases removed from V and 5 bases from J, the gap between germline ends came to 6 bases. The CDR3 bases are TGTGCCAGCAGCGCCCAGGAGACCCAGTACTTC. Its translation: CASSAQETQYF.

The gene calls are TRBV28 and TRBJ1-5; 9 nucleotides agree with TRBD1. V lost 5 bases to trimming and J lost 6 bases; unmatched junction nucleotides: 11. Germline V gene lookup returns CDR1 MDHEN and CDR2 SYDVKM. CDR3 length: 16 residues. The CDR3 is CASSTGTGGSGQPQHF. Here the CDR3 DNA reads TGTGCCAGCAGTACAGGTACAGGGGGCAGCGGTCAGCCCCAGCATTTT.

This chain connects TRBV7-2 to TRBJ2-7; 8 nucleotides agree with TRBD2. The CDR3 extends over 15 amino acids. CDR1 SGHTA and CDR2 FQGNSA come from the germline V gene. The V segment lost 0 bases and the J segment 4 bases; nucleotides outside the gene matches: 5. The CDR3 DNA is TGTGCCAGCAGCTTAGCTAGCGGGGTTGGGTACGAGCAGTACTTC. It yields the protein CASSLASGVGYEQYF.